This TCR beta chain comes out of a study of PD-1 blockade in classical Hodgkin lymphoma. Study results and limitations: Compared with healthy donors, newly diagnosed patients reportedly showed lower baseline TCR diversity.

The CDR3 sequence is 22 residues long. This clone was counted only a few times. Its antigen remains unidentified. Every patient relapsed after autologous stem cell transplantation, and brentuximab vedotin exposure varied. Sequenced by immunoSEQ multiplex PCR; TCRdb stores in-frame clones only, minus some. The repertoire holds about 150,000 clones, approximately 81% seen once, with 9.2% in the top ten. The V and J genes are TRBV21-1 and TRBJ2-3; no check of the table's D call, TRBD2, against the DNA was made. TRBV21-1 is given as a pseudogene. The specimen was peripheral blood mononuclear cells (PBMCs), collected before the second cycle of nivolumab. The TCR originated in a human donor with classical Hodgkin lymphoma. CDR3 protein: CGPTYPVRRLAGGRLGTDTQYF. CDR3 coding DNA: TGTGGACCTACTTATCCGGTACGGCGTCTAGCGGGAGGAAGATTGGGCACAGATACGCAGTATTTT.